This T cell receptor beta chain was sequenced during a study of prognosis after radiotherapy for stage I lung cancer. Study details: Ages of the 10 to 15 men and several women ranged roughly 53 to 85 years, median about 70.

This clonotype was seen many times. With two-round multiplex PCR, TCR beta CDR3 sequences were amplified from genomic DNA. Primers (each specific to one TRBV or TRBJ gene) were used in first-round PCR. TCRdb itself ran the multiplex PCR reads through MiXCR, one entry per CDR3 protein. Among roughly 14,000 distinct CDR3 sequences, 25% to 30% were seen once, and the ten largest hold roughly 13%. Germline CDR1 WSHSY, CDR2 SAAADI. CDR3 length: 14 residues. The V and J ends lost 0 bases and 2 bases respectively, with 8 bases between them. V is TRBV10-2 and J is TRBJ2-7; tentatively, D is TRBD2 (6 bases). This TCR came from a donor of 50 years or more with non-small cell lung cancer. The sample was PBMCs, taken before or after stereotactic body radiation therapy (not recorded which). The CDR3 sequence is CASSESGGTYEQYF. The CDR3 bases are TGCGCCAGCAGTGAGTCTGGAGGGACCTACGAGCAGTACTTC.